This TCR beta chain was retrieved from a study of blood T cell repertoires in COVID-19. Turning to the study itself: Sites in the United States, Italy and Spain provided acute and convalescent COVID-19 samples. Sample material is recorded as cDNA or gDNA derived from T cells, B-cell-depleted T cells, or PBMCs.

The V segment lost 3 bases and the J segment 9 bases; nucleotides outside the gene matches: 3. Germline V gene data show CDR1 as MDHEN and CDR2 as SYDVKM. The CDR3 is 13 residues long. Authors' methods: Quantification of nucleated cells was approximated via reference gene primer amplification. The table came from immunoSEQ multiplex PCR; TCRdb's copy has only in-frame clones and leaves some out. V and J calls and clone size follow that table, whereas D and trimming were derived from the DNA. The table includes roughly 200,000 clones, about 80% detected once. Sequenced material: peripheral blood. This sequence joins TRBV28 and TRBJ1-5, with 9 bases lining up with TRBD1. The receptor was derived from a man aged 70-80 years with active or convalescent COVID-19. Here the CDR3 reads CASSFGQGPPQHF. DNA of the CDR3: TGTGCCAGCAGTTTCGGACAGGGGCCGCCCCAGCATTTT.